This TCR beta chain derives from a study of T cells in Graves' hyperthyroidism and ophthalmopathy. For the study at large: Sampling of peripheral blood happened at initial diagnosis, prior to any treatment. Findings and caveats of the study: Prediction of ophthalmopathy progression came a median roughly 6.4 months pre-onset.

Amplification of TCR beta CDR3 regions used RNA as the template. During a first-round RT-PCR of the TCR CDR3, the HTBI primer set was used. In TCRdb, the multiplex PCR reads were re-called with MiXCR into one record per CDR3 protein. The sample records 250,000 to 300,000 distinct CDR3 sequences, more than 15% being singletons. A few counts support this clonotype. Its antigen is unidentified. The germline CDR1 and CDR2 sequences are DFQATT and SNEGSKA (reference sequence). The V end lost 2 bases, the J end lost 0 bases, and 11 bases lay between the germline ends. This CDR3 is 15 amino acids long. For ophthalmopathy patients, the Clinical Activity Score was at least 3 and the NOSPECS grade at least 4; duration was under 3 months. Clinical symptoms, serum thyroxine, TRAb, thyroid ultrasound and orbital computed tomography established diagnosis.

The chain carries TRBV20-1 and TRBJ1-3; D remains unclear. Source material: blood. The sequence came from a woman between 55 and 75 years old with Graves' ophthalmopathy. For the CDR3, the DNA is TGCAGTGCTAGACCCAAGAGGACCTCTGGAAACACCATATATTTT. Residues: CSARPKRTSGNTIYF.